Each of the 7 T cell receptor beta chains below was sequenced from the same sample in a study of blood T cell repertoires in COVID-19. Some clones are missing from TCRdb's copy, which holds only in-frame ones; the method was immunoSEQ multiplex PCR. The repertoire consists of 80,000 to 95,000 clones, with roughly 79% occurring once and the leading ten covering around a tenth. Source material: peripheral blood. All receptors derive from an elderly woman with acute or convalescent COVID-19.

The J gene is TRBJ1-5, the V gene TRBV30; 9 nucleotides align to TRBD1. V trimming: 1 base; J trimming: 5 bases; junction bases outside the gene matches: 6. The CDR3 totals 15 residues. CDR1 is GTSNPN and CDR2 is SVGIG in the germline V gene (reference sequence). CDR3 sequence (DNA): TGTGCCTGGAGTGAGGGGACAGGGAGGGATCAGCCCCAGCATTTT. Translating it yields CAWSEGTGRDQPQHF.

The chain links TRBV9 to TRBJ1-4, with D perhaps TRBD1 (6 bases). Germline values: CDR1 SGDLS, CDR2 YYNGEE. Deletions cut 4 bases from V and 0 bases from J, with 10 bases between. There are 15 residues in the CDR3. The CDR3 sequence is CASSPRQATNEKLFF. The CDR3 nucleotides are TGTGCCAGCAGCCCCCGACAGGCAACTAATGAAAAACTGTTTTTT.

This clone was found a few times. The chain has TRBV11-2 and TRBJ1-1, with D possibly matching TRBD1 (5 bases). The V and J ends lost 5 bases and 10 bases respectively, with 14 bases between them. Per germline, CDR1 SGHAT and CDR2 FQNNGV. The CDR3 has 12 amino acids. In DNA form, the CDR3 reads TGTGCCAGCAGCCACCCGGGGGTGGGAGCTTTCTTT. Amino acid sequence: CASSHPGVGAFF.

The chain carries TRBV5-5 and TRBJ1-4; weak D call: TRBD1 (6 bases). This CDR3 spans 16 amino acids. CDR1 is SGHKS, CDR2 YYEKEE, per germline (reference sequence). V lost 0 bases, J lost 8 bases, and 17 bases lay in between. CDR3 bases: TGTGCCAGCAGCTTGGTGACGGGGGGGCCTTCGGAAAAACTGTTTTTT. Its protein product is CASSLVTGGPSEKLFF.

The chain employs TRBV5-6 and TRBJ1-6, with TRBD1 identical over 8 bases. J was trimmed by 4 bases and V by 3 bases; bases with no gene match: 3. The germline V gene encodes CDR1 SGHDT and CDR2 YYEEEE. The CDR3 has 15 amino acids. CDR3 amino acids: CASSYGQGYNSPLHF. The CDR3, as DNA: TGTGCCAGCAGCTACGGACAGGGATATAATTCACCCCTCCACTTT.

J is TRBJ2-6 and V is TRBV15, with unresolved D. Germline loops: CDR1 LNHNV, CDR2 YYDKDF (reference sequence). The CDR3 consists of 16 residues. Trimming took 0 bases from V and 0 from J, leaving 6 bases between them. The CDR3 sequence: CATSREGVSGANVLTF. For the CDR3, the DNA is TGTGCCACCAGCAGAGAAGGAGTCTCTGGGGCCAACGTCCTGACTTTC.

V usage is TRBV19 and J usage is TRBJ2-7, with 9 bases aligning to TRBD2. The CDR3 sequence is 16 residues long. From germline, CDR1 is LNHDA and CDR2 SQIVND (reference sequence). V dropped 5 bases and J dropped 0; count of bases not matched to a gene: 8. The CDR3 DNA reads TGTGCCAGTAGTTATGGCGGGGGGGCCATCTCCTACGAGCAGTACTTC. This gives the protein CASSYGGGAISYEQYF.